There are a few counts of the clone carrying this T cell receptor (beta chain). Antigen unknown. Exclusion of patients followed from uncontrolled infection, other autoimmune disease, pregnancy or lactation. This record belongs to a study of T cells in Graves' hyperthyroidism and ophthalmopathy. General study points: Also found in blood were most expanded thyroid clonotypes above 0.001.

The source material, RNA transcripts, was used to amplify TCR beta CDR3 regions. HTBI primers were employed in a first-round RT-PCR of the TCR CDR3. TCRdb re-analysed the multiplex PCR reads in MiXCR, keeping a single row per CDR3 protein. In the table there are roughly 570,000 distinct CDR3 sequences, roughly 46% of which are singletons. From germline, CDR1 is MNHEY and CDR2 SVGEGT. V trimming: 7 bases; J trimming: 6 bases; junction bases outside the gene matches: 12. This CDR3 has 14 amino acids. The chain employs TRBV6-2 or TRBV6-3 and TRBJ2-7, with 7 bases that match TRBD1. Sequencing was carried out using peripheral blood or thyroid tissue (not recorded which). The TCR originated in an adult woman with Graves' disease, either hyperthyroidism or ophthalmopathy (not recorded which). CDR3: CASIGDSSSSEQYF. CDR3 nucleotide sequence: TGTGCCAGCATAGGGGACAGCTCATCGAGCGAGCAGTACTTC.